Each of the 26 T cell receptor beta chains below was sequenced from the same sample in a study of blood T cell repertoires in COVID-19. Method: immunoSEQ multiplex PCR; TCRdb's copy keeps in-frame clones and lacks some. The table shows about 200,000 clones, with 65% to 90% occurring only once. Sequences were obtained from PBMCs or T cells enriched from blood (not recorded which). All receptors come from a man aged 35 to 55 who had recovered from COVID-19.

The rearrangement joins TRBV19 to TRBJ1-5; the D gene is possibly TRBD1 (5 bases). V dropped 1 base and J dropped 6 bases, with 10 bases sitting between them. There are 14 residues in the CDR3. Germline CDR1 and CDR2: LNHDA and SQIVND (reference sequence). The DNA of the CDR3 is TGTGCCAGTAGTATAGGGAGGGGTGGTCAGCCCCAGCATTTT. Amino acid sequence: CASSIGRGGQPQHF.

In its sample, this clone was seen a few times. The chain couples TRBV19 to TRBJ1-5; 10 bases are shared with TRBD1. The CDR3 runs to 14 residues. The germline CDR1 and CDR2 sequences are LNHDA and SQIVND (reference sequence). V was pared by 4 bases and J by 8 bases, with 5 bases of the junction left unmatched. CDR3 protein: CASSTRDRGEPQHF. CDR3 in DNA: TGTGCCAGTAGTACCCGGGACAGGGGCGAGCCCCAGCATTTT. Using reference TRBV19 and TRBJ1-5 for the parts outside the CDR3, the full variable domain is DGGITQSPKYLFRKEGQNVTLSCEQNLNHDAMYWYRQDPGQGLRLIYYSQIVNDFQKGDIAEGYSVSREKKESFPLTVTSAQKNPTAFYLCASSTRDRGEPQHFGDGTRLSIL.

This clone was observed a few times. In nucleotides, the CDR3 is TGTGCCAGCAGCTTGGGGACTAGCGGAGGCCAAGAGACCCAGTACTTC. Residues: CASSLGTSGGQETQYF. The gene calls are TRBV7-3 and TRBJ2-5; 11 bases fit TRBD2. The CDR3 runs to 16 residues. The V gene's germline CDR1 is SGHTA and CDR2 FQGTGA. Unmatched junction bases numbered 4, after V lost 3 bases and J lost 1 base.

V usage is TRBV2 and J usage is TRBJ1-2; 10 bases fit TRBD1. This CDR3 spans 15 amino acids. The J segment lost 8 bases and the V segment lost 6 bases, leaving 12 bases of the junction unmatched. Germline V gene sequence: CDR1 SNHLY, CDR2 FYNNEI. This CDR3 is CASSIPGQGFWGYTF. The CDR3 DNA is TGTGCCAGCAGCATACCGGGACAGGGGTTTTGGGGCTACACCTTC.

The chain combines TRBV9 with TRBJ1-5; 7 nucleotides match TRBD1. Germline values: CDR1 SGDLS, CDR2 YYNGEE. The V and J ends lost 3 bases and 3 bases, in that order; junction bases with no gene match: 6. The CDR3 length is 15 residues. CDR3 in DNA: TGTGCCAGCAGCGAAACAGGGGCTTACAATCAGCCCCAGCATTTT. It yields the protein CASSETGAYNQPQHF. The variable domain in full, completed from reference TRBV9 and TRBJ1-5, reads DSGVTQTPKHLITATGQRVTLRCSPRSGDLSVYWYQQSLDQGLQFLIQYYNGEERAKGNILERFSAQQFPDLHSELNLSSLELGDSALYFCASSETGAYNQPQHFGDGTRLSIL.

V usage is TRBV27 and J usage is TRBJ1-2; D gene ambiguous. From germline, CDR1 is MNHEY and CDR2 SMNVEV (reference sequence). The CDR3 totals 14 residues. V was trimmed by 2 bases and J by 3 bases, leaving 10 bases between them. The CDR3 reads CASSLGRRDYGYTF. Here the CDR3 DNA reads TGTGCCAGCAGTTTAGGGAGACGGGACTATGGCTACACCTTC.

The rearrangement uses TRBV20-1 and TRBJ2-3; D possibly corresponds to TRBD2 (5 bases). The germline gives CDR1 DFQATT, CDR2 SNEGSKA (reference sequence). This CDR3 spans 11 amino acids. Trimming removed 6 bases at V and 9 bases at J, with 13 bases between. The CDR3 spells CSAGTRDTQYF. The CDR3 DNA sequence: TGCAGTGCGGGAACTAGAGACACGCAGTATTTT.

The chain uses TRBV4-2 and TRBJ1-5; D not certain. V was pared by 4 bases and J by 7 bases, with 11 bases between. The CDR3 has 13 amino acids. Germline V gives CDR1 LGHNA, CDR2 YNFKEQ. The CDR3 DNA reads TGTGCCAGCAGCCGTGACGAGGGCCAGCCCCAGCATTTT. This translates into CASSRDEGQPQHF.

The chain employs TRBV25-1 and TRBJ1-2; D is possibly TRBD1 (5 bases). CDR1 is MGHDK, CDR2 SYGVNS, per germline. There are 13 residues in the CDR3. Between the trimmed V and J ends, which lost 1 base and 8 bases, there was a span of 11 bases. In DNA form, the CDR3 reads TGTGCCAGCAGTGAATGGCAGGGAGGCGGCTACACCTTC. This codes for CASSEWQGGGYTF.

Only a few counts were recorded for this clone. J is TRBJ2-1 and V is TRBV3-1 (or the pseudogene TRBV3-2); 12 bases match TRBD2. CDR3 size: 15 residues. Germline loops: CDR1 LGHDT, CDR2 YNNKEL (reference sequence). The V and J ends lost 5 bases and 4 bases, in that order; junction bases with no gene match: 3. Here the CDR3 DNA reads TGTGCCAGCAGCTACGGGACTAGCGGGTACAATGAGCAGTTCTTC. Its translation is CASSYGTSGYNEQFF.

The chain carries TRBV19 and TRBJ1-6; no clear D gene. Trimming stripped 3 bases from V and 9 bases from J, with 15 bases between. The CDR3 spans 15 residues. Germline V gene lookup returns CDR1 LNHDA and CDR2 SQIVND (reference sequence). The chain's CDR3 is CASSMTPGVGSPLHF. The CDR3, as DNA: TGTGCCAGTAGTATGACCCCCGGGGTAGGTTCACCCCTCCACTTT.

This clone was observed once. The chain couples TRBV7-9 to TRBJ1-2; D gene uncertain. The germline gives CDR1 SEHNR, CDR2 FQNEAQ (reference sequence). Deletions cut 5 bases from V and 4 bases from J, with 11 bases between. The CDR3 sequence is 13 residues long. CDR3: CASSPQSSYGYTF. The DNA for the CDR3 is TGTGCCAGCAGCCCTCAGTCTTCCTATGGCTACACCTTC.

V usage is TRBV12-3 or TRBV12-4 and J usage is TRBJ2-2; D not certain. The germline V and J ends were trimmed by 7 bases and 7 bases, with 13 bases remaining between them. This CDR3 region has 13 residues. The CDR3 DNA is TGTGCCAGCAACCATCGTCCAGTCGGGGAGCTGTTTTTT. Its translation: CASNHRPVGELFF.

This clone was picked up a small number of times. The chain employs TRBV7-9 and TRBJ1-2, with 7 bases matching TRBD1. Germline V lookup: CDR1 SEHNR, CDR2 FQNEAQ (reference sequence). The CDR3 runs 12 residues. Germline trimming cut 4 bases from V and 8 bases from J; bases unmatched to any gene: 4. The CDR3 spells CASSSGQAGYTF. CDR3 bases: TGTGCCAGCAGCTCCGGACAGGCCGGCTACACCTTC.

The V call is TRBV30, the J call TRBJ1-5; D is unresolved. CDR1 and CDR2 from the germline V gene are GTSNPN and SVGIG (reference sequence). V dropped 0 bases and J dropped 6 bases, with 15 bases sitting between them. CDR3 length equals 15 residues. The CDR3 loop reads CAWSVRPGSGQPQHF. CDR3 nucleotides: TGTGCCTGGAGTGTACGACCCGGGAGTGGTCAGCCCCAGCATTTT.

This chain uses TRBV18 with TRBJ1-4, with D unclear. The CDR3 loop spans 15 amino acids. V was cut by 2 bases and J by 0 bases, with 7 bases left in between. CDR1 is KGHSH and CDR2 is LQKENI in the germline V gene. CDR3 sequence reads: CASSPNSATNEKLFF. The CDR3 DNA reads TGTGCCAGCTCACCAAACTCTGCAACTAATGAAAAACTGTTTTTT. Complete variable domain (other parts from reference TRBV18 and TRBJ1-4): NAGVMQNPRHLVRRRGQEARLRCSPMKGHSHVYWYRQLPEEGLKFMVYLQKENIIDESGMPKERFSAEFPKEGPSILRIQQVVRGDSAAYFCASSPNSATNEKLFFGSGTQLSVL.

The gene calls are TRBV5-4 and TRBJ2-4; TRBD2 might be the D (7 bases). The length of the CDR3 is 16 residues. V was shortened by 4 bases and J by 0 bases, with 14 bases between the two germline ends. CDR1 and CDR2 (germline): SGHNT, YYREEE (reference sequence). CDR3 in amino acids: CASSDEGGLAKNIQYF. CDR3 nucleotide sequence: TGTGCCAGCAGCGACGAGGGGGGGCTAGCCAAAAACATTCAGTACTTC.

CDR3 bases: TGTGCCAGTAGTATCTGGGGGGCTGGGGCCAACGTCCTGACTTTC. Translating it yields CASSIWGAGANVLTF. The genes are TRBV19 and TRBJ2-6; a weak D match, TRBD2 (6 bases). The CDR3 extends over 15 amino acids. Germline CDR1 is LNHDA and CDR2 is SQIVND (reference sequence). V lost 3 bases, J lost 2 bases, and 8 bases lay in between.

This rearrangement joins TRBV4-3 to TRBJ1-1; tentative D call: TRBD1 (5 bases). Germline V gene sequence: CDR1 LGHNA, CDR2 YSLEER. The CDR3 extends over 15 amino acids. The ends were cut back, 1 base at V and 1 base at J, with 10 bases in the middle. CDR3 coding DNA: TGCGCCAGCAGCCAAGTTTGGCAGGGGAACACTGAAGCTTTCTTT. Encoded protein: CASSQVWQGNTEAFF.

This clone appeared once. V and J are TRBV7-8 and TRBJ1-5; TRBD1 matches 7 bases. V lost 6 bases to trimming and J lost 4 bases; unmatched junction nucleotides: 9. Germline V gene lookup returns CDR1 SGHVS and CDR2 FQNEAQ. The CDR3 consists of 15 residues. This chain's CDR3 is CASSLGQVINQPQHF. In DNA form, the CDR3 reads TGTGCCAGCAGTCTAGGACAGGTTATTAATCAGCCCCAGCATTTT. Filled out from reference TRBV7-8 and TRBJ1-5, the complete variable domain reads GAGVSQSPRYKVAKRGQDVALRCDPISGHVSLFWYQQALGQGPEFLTYFQNEAQLDKSGLPSDRFFAERPEGSVSTLKIQRTQQEDSAVYLCASSLGQVINQPQHFGDGTRLSIL.

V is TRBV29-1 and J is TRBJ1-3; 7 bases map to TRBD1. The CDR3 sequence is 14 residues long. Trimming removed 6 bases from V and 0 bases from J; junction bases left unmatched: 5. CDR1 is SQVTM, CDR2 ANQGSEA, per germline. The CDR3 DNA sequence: TGCAGCGTCGGACAGGACGTCTCTGGAAACACCATATATTTT. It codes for CSVGQDVSGNTIYF.

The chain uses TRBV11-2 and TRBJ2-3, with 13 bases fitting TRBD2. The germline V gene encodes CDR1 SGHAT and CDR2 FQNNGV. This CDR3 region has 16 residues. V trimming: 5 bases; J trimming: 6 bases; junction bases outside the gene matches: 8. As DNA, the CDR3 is TGTGCCAGCAGCCCGACTAGCGGGAGGTCAGGGGATACGCAGTATTTT. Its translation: CASSPTSGRSGDTQYF.

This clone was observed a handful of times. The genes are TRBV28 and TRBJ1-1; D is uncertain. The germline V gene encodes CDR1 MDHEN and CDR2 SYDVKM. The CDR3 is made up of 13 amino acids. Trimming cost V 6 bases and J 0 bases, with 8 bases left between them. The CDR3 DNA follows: TGTGCCAGCAGCCGGGAGATGAACACTGAAGCTTTCTTT. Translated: CASSREMNTEAFF.

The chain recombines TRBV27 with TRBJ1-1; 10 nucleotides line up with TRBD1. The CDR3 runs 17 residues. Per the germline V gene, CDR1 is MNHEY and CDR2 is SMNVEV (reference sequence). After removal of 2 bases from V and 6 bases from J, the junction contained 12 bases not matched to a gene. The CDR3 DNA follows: TGTGCCAGCAGTTTAGGGCCCGGGACAGGGGTATCGCCTGAAGCTTTCTTT. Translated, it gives CASSLGPGTGVSPEAFF.

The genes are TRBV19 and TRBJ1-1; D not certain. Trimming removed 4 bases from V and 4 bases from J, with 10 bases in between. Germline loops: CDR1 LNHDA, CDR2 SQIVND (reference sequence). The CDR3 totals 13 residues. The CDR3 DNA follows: TGTGCCAGTAGTAAGTCTCGGTCCACTGAAGCTTTCTTT. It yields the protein CASSKSRSTEAFF.

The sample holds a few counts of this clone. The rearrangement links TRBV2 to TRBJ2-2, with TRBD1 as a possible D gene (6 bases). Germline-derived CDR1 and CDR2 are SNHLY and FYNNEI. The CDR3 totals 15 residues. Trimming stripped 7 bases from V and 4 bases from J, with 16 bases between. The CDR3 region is CASTGEHPSTGELFF. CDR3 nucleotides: TGTGCCAGCACAGGGGAACACCCCTCCACCGGGGAGCTGTTTTTT. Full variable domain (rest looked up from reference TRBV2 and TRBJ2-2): EPEVTQTPSHQVTQMGQEVILRCVPISNHLYFYWYRQILGQKVEFLVSFYNNEISEKSEIFDDQFSVERPDGSNFTLKIRSTKLEDSAMYFCASTGEHPSTGELFFGEGSRLTVL.